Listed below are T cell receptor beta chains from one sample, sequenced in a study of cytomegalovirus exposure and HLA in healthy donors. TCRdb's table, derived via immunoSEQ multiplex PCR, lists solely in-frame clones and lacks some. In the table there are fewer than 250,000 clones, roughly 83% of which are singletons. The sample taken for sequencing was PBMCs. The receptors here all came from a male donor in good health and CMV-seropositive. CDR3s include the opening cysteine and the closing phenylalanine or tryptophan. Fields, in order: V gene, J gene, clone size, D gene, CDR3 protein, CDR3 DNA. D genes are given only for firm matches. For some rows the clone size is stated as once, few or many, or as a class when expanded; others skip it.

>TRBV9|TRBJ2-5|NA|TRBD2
CASSPILAGKETQYF
TGTGCCAGCAGCCCCATTCTAGCGGGTAAAGAGACCCAGTACTTC
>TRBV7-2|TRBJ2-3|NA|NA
CASSVRSRTDTQYF
TGTGCCAGCAGCGTAAGAAGCCGCACAGATACGCAGTATTTT
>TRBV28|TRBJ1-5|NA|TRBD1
CASGPDRGNQPQHF
TGTGCCAGCGGACCGGACAGGGGGAATCAGCCCCAGCATTTT
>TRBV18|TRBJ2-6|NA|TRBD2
CASSERGGSSSGANVLTF
TGTGCCAGCTCAGAACGCGGGGGTTCTAGCTCTGGGGCCAACGTCCTGACTTTC
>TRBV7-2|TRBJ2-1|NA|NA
CASSFPLSNEQFF
TGTGCCAGCAGCTTTCCGCTAAGCAATGAGCAGTTCTTC
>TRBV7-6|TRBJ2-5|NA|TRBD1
CASRPPPEQGGQETQYF
TGTGCCAGCAGACCCCCCCCCGAACAGGGGGGACAAGAGACCCAGTACTTC
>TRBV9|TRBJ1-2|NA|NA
CASSSTPTSSGGYTF
TGTGCCAGCAGCTCAACTCCGACATCATCAGGAGGCTACACCTTC
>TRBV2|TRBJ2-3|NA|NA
CASSWLISADTQYF
TGTGCCAGCAGTTGGCTTATAAGCGCAGATACGCAGTATTTT
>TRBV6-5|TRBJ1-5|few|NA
CASSYSASTDQPQHF
TGTGCCAGCAGTTACTCTGCTTCGACAGATCAGCCCCAGCATTTT
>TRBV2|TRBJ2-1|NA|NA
CASPGAGSLYNEQFF
TGTGCCAGCCCTGGGGCAGGGTCCCTTTACAATGAGCAGTTCTTC
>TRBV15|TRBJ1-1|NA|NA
CATSLGNTGMITEAFF
TGTGCCACCAGCTTGGGTAATACAGGTATGATCACTGAAGCTTTCTTT
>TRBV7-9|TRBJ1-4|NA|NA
CASSNLPGRVNEKLFF
TGTGCCAGCAGCAATCTCCCGGGAAGGGTCAATGAAAAACTGTTTTTT
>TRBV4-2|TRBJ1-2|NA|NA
CASSQDGTEGAYGYTF
TGTGCCAGCAGCCAAGATGGGACTGAGGGAGCTTATGGCTACACCTTC
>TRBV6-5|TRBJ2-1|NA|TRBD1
CASSRPGQGNEQFF
TGTGCCAGCAGTCGTCCGGGACAGGGGAATGAGCAGTTCTTC
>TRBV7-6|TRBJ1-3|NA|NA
CASSLEGFSGNTIYF
TGTGCCAGCAGCCTGGAGGGTTTTTCCGGAAACACCATATATTTT
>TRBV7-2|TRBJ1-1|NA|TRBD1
CASSGGTGNKNTEAFF
TGTGCCAGCAGCGGGGGGACAGGGAATAAGAACACTGAAGCTTTCTTT
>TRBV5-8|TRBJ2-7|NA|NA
CASSLVGGESSYEQYF
TGTGCCAGCAGCTTGGTGGGCGGGGAAAGCTCCTACGAGCAGTACTTC
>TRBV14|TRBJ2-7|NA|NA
CASSPRSSRLVVYEQYF
TGTGCCAGCAGCCCGCGGTCCTCTAGGCTAGTGGTTTACGAGCAGTACTTC
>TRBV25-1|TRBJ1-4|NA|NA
CASSPLTGLNEEKLFF
TGTGCCAGCAGTCCCCTAACGGGGTTGAATGAAGAAAAACTGTTTTTT
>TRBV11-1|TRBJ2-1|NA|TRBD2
CASSYSGGTQFF
TGTGCCAGCAGTTATAGCGGGGGCACTCAGTTCTTC
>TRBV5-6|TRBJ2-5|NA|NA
CASSFGSFQETQYF
TGTGCCAGCAGCTTCGGGTCGTTCCAAGAGACCCAGTACTTC
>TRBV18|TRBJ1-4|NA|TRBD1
CASSPRQGRDEKLFF
TGTGCCAGCTCACCACGACAGGGGCGTGATGAAAAACTGTTTTTT
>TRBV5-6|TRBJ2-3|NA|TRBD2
CASSLGGGTSGGRTQYF
TGTGCCAGCAGCTTGGGTGGGGGGACTAGCGGGGGCCGTACGCAGTATTTT
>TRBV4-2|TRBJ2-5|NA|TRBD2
CASSRLRGGGAREETQYF
TGTGCCAGCAGCCGCCTTAGGGGCGGGGGGGCACGAGAAGAGACCCAGTACTTC
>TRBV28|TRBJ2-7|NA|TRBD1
CASSLYGTASSYEQYF
TGTGCCAGCAGTTTATATGGGACAGCGAGCTCCTACGAGCAGTACTTC
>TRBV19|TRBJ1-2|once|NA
CASSQDSVWSSYGYTF
TGTGCCAGTAGCCAGGACAGTGTTTGGAGCAGCTATGGCTACACCTTC
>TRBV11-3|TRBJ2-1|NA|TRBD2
CASSLQGLAANEQFF
TGTGCCAGCAGCTTACAAGGACTAGCGGCCAATGAGCAGTTCTTC
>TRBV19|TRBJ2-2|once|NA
CASSIAVWNTGELFF
TGTGCCAGTAGTATAGCTGTCTGGAACACCGGGGAGCTGTTTTTT
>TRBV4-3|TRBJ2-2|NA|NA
CASSQGADLPTGELFF
TGCGCCAGCAGCCAAGGAGCGGACCTTCCCACCGGGGAGCTGTTTTTT
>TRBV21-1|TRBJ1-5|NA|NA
CASRPSKFERRDQPQHF
TGTGCCAGCAGACCAAGCAAATTCGAAAGGAGGGATCAGCCCCAGCATTTT
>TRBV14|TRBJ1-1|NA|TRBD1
CASSLKLWGQGNTEAFF
TGTGCCAGCAGCCTGAAGCTTTGGGGACAGGGCAACACTGAAGCTTTCTTT
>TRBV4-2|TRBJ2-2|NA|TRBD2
CASRTGGSTGELFF
TGTGCCAGCAGAACCGGGGGGAGCACCGGGGAGCTGTTTTTT
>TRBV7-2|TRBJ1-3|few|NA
CASSLGAGPTSGNTIYF
TGTGCCAGCAGCTTAGGGGCAGGGCCCACCTCTGGAAACACCATATATTTT
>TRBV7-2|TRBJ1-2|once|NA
CASSLGQEGYGYTF
TGTGCCAGCAGCTTAGGGCAGGAGGGCTATGGCTACACCTTC
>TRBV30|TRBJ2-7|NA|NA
CAWTPVRDSYEQYF
TGTGCCTGGACCCCCGTCAGGGACTCCTACGAGCAGTACTTC
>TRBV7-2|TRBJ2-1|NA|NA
CASSLRGFYNEQFF
TGTGCCAGCAGCTTACGCGGGTTCTACAATGAGCAGTTCTTC
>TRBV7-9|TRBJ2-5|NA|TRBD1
CASIIQGAETQYF
TGTGCCAGCATAATTCAGGGGGCGGAGACCCAGTACTTC
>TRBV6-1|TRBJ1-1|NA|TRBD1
CASSPRDRDLAFF
TGTGCCAGCAGTCCCCGGGACAGGGATTTGGCTTTCTTT
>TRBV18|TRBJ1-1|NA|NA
CASSYSYTNTEAFF
TGTGCCAGCTCATATTCATACACGAACACTGAAGCTTTCTTT
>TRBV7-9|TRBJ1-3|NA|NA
CASSPTGYGGSSGNTIYF
TGTGCCAGCAGCCCGACTGGGTATGGGGGCTCATCTGGAAACACCATATATTTT
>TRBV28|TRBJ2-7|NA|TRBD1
CASTDRGLRSYEQYF
TGTGCCAGCACTGACAGGGGGCTGAGGTCCTACGAGCAGTACTTC
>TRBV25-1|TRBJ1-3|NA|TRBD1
CASSATLGQVSGNTIYF
TGTGCCAGCAGTGCAACCTTGGGACAGGTCTCTGGAAACACCATATATTTT
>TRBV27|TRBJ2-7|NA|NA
CASSLSIKGSYEQYF
TGTGCCAGCAGTTTATCGATAAAGGGGTCCTACGAGCAGTACTTC
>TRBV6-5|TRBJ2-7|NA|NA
CASKTVYEQYF
TGTGCCAGTAAGACAGTTTACGAGCAGTACTTC
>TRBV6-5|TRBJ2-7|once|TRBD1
CASRDRTRYEQYF
TGTGCCAGCAGGGACAGGACACGCTACGAGCAGTACTTC
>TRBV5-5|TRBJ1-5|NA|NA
CASSFSAGRQPQHF
TGTGCCAGCAGCTTCTCGGCAGGCCGCCAGCCCCAGCATTTT
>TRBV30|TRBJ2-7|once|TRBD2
CAWSVLAGLEQYF
TGTGCCTGGAGTGTACTAGCGGGACTCGAGCAGTACTTC
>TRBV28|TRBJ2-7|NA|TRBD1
CASSRTGGTYEQYF
TGTGCCAGCAGTCGGACAGGGGGAACCTACGAGCAGTACTTC